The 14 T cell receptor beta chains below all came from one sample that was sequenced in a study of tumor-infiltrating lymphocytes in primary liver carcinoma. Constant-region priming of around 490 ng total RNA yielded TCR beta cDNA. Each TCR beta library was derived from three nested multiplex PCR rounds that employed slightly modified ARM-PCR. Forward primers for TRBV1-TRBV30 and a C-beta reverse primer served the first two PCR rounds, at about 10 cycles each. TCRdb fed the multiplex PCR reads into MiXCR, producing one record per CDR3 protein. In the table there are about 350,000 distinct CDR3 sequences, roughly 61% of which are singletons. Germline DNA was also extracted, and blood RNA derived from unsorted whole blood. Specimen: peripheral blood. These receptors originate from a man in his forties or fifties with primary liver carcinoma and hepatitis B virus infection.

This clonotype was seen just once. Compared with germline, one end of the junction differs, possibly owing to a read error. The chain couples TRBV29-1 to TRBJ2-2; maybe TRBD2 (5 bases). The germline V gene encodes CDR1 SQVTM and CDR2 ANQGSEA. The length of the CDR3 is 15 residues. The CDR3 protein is CNVITVGASTGELFF. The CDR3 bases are TGCAACGTTATCACTGTGGGAGCCAGCACCGGGGAGCTGTTTTTT.

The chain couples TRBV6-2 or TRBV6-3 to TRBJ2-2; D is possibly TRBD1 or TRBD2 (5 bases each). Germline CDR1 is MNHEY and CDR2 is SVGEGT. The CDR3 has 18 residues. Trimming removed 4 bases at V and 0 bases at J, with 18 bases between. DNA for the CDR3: TGTGCCAGCAGTTGGCTCCCGGGGCGGGTGACGAACACCGGGGAGCTGTTTTTT. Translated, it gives CASSWLPGRVTNTGELFF.

CDR3 region: CASSLRQGRETQYF. The CDR3 nucleotides are TGCGCCAGCAGCTTGCGACAGGGCAGAGAGACCCAGTACTTC. This chain links TRBV5-1 with TRBJ2-5; 7 bases align to TRBD1. Trimming cost V 1 base and J 4 bases; bases outside gene matches: 4. Germline CDR1 SGHRS, CDR2 YFSETQ. This CDR3 is built from 14 residues.

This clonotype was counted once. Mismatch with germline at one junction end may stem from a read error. CDR3: CVSSLTRRAYEQYF. CDR3 DNA: TGTGTCAGCAGTTTAACGAGACGGGCATACGAGCAGTACTTC. The chain recombines TRBV12-3 or TRBV12-4 with TRBJ2-7, with D hard to call. The CDR3 runs to 14 residues.

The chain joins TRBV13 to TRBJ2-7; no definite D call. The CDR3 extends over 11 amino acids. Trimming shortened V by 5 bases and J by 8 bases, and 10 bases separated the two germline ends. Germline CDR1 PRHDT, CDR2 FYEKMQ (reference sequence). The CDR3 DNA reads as TGTGCCAGCAGCGTAGATTACAAGCAGTACTTC. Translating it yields CASSVDYKQYF.

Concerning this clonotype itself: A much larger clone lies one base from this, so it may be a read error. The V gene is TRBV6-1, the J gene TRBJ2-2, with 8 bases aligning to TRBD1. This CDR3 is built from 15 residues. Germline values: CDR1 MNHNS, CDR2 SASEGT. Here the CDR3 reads CAGRGWTGLIGELFF. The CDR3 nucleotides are TGTGCCGGCAGGGGCTGGACAGGGCTCATCGGGGAGCTGTTTTTT.

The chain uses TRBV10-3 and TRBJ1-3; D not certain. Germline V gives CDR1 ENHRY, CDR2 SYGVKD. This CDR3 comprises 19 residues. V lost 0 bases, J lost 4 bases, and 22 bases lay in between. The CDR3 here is CAISESRVPFREEGNTIYF. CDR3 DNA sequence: TGTGCCATCAGTGAGTCGCGTGTCCCCTTTAGGGAAGAAGGAAACACCATATATTTT.

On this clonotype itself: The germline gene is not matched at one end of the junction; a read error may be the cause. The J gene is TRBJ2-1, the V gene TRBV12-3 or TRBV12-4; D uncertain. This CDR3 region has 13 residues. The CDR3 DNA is TGTGCCAGCAATTTATGGCAGCTAAATGAGCAGTTCTTC. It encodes CASNLWQLNEQFF.

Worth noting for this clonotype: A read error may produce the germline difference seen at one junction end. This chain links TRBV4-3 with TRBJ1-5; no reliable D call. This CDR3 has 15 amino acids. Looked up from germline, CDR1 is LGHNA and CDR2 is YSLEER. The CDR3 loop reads CASNQDLSSGQPQHF. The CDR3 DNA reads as TGCGCCAGCAACCAAGATCTCTCGAGCGGCCAGCCCCAGCATTTT.

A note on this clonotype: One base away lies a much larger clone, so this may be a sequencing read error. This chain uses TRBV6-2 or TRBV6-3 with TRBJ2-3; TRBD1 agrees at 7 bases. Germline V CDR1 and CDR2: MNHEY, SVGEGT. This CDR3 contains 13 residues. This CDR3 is CASSYQGTEGQSF. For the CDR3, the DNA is TGTGCCAGCAGTTACCAAGGGACAGAGGGGCAGTCCTTC.

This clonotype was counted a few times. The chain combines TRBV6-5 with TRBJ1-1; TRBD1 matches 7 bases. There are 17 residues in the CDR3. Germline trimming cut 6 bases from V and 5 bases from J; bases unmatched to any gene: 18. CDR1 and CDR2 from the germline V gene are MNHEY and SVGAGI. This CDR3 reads CASSPKPPGQRTTEAFF. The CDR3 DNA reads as TGTGCCAGCAGCCCCAAACCACCGGGACAGAGAACGACTGAAGCTTTCTTT.

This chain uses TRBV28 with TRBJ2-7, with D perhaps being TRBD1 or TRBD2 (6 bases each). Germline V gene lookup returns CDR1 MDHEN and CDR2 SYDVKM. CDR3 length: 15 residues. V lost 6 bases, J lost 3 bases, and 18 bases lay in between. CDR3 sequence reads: CASSQPGANLYEQYF. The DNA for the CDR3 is TGTGCCAGCAGCCAACCGGGGGCGAATCTCTACGAGCAGTACTTC.

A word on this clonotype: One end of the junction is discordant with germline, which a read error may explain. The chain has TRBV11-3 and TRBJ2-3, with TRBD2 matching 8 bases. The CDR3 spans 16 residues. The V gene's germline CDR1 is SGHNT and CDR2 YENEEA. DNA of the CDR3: TGTGCCAGCAGCTTAGACAGCGGGAGTATAACAGATATGCAGTATTTT. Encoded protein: CASSLDSGSITDMQYF.

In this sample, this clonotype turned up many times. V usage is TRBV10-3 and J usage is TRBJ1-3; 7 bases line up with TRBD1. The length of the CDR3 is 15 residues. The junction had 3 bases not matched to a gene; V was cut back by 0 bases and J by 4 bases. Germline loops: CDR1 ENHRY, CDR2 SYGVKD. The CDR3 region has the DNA TGTGCCATCAGTGAGTCAACAGGGGCAGGAAACACCATATATTTT. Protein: CAISESTGAGNTIYF.